In its sample, the clone carrying this TCR beta chain was seen once. This specimen comes from a study of T cell responses to AZD1222 COVID-19 vaccine. Assay: immunoSEQ multiplex PCR; the TCRdb copy retains only in-frame clones and omits some. The sample has fewer than 110,000 clones, 75% to 95% seen once. The CDR3 has 15 amino acids. In germline, CDR1 is SGDLS, CDR2 YYNGEE. The V and J ends lost 4 bases and 5 bases respectively, with 15 bases between them. The sequence came from an adult in good health. This sample comprised peripheral blood, obtained on day 0 of AZD1222 vaccination. The rearrangement links TRBV9 to TRBJ1-4; maybe TRBD1 (5 bases). Here the CDR3 DNA reads TGTGCCAGCAGCCCCCGGAGCAGGGAGAATGAAAAACTGTTTTTT. This codes for CASSPRSRENEKLFF. Drawing the rest from reference TRBV9 and TRBJ1-4, the complete variable domain is DSGVTQTPKHLITATGQRVTLRCSPRSGDLSVYWYQQSLDQGLQFLIQYYNGEERAKGNILERFSAQQFPDLHSELNLSSLELGDSALYFCASSPRSRENEKLFFGSGTQLSVL.